Below are 12 T cell receptor beta chains sequenced from a single sample in a study of a mutant IDH1 vaccine in newly diagnosed glioma. For these receptors, no antigen is known. As for time point: week 11, during vaccination. Vaccine doses each comprised 300 ug of mutant IDH1 20-mer peptide, with topical imiquimod. Data came from immunoSEQ multiplex PCR; TCRdb stores just in-frame clones and leaves some out. This table holds some 40,000 clones, about four fifths found once. The sample consisted of peripheral blood mononuclear cells (PBMCs), taken from a glioma patient whose treatment included an IDH1 peptide vaccine. The receptors stem from a woman in her 30s with glioma. Some clones in this sample may be carry-over from other donors' samples.

This chain uses TRBV10-2 with TRBJ1-4, with TRBD1 matching 8 bases. The germline V gene has CDR1 WSHSY and CDR2 SAAADI. The CDR3 is 20 residues long. J was trimmed by 7 bases and V by 4 bases; bases with no gene match: 23. The CDR3 DNA follows: TGCGCCAGCAGTGGGCCCGTAGCGACAGGGGCGCGCGCTCCCTTTGAAAAACTGTTTTTT. It specifies CASSGPVATGARAPFEKLFF.

This rearrangement joins TRBV9 to TRBJ2-1; D may be TRBD2 (5 bases). CDR1 is SGDLS and CDR2 is YYNGEE in the germline V gene. V lost 2 bases, J lost 8 bases, and 17 bases lay in between. This CDR3 contains 15 residues. The CDR3 DNA is TGTGCCAGCAGCGTTGGACTCGGAGGAATCGATGAGCAGTTCTTC. Protein product: CASSVGLGGIDEQFF.

The rearrangement uses TRBV29-1 and TRBJ2-2; 8 bases are shared with TRBD1. This CDR3 is 16 amino acids long. In germline, CDR1 is SQVTM, CDR2 ANQGSEA. V lost 5 bases, J lost 4 bases, and 12 bases stayed unmatched. In DNA, the CDR3 is TGCAGCGTTCAAGCAGGGGGCCAGGGCGGCACCGGGGAGCTGTTTTTT. Its protein product is CSVQAGGQGGTGELFF.

This clone was observed a handful of times. The V and J genes are TRBV11-2 and TRBJ1-1, with D possibly matching TRBD1 (5 bases). The CDR3 loop spans 15 amino acids. The germline V and J ends were trimmed by 5 bases and 4 bases, with 17 bases remaining between them. In germline, CDR1 is SGHAT, CDR2 FQNNGV. CDR3 DNA sequence: TGTGCCAGCAGCCCCAGGGCAGGCTTGGGCACTGAAGCTTTCTTT. Residues: CASSPRAGLGTEAFF.

This chain links TRBV5-1 with TRBJ2-3; no definite D call. Germline assignment: CDR1 SGHRS and CDR2 YFSETQ. The CDR3 extends over 15 amino acids. V lost 0 bases to trimming and J lost 2 bases, with 10 bases between them. The CDR3 spells CASSLGGINTDTQYF. CDR3 in DNA: TGCGCCAGCAGCTTGGGCGGAATAAACACAGATACGCAGTATTTT.

A few counts support this clone. The chain carries TRBV30 and TRBJ1-4, with 7 positions matching TRBD1. Germline loops: CDR1 GTSNPN, CDR2 SVGIG (reference sequence). V lost 2 bases and J lost 8; bases outside the gene matches: 14. The CDR3 contains 16 residues. The CDR3 protein is CAWSPMADRVGEKLFF. The CDR3 region has the DNA TGTGCCTGGAGTCCTATGGCCGACAGGGTAGGAGAAAAACTGTTTTTT.

CDR3 residues: CASSEEGQSYEQYF. For the CDR3, the DNA is TGTGCCAGCAGTGAAGAGGGACAAAGCTACGAGCAGTACTTC. The V call is TRBV6-1, the J call TRBJ2-7, with a weak D call TRBD1 (6 bases). The germline V and J ends were trimmed by 1 base and 3 bases, with 10 bases remaining between them. CDR1 is MNHNS, CDR2 SASEGT, per germline. The CDR3 contains 14 residues.

This clone occurred once. This chain joins TRBV7-8 and TRBJ1-2, with D maybe TRBD1 (5 bases). V gave up 5 bases and J gave up 12 bases, with 22 bases separating them. Germline V gives CDR1 SGHVS, CDR2 FQNEAQ. The CDR3 is 14 amino acids. CDR3 in amino acids: CASSTRGSLGLHTF. CDR3 bases: TGTGCCAGCAGCACGCGGGGCAGCTTGGGGTTGCACACCTTC.

The chain couples TRBV9 to TRBJ1-4; D gene unclear. The CDR3 spans 15 residues. The V end was cut by 3 bases, the J end by 8 bases, with 17 bases between. Looked up from germline, CDR1 is SGDLS and CDR2 is YYNGEE. The DNA of the CDR3 is TGTGCCAGCAGCGCCACACAAGGGAGGGCCGAAAAACTGTTTTTT. It codes for CASSATQGRAEKLFF.

This chain links TRBV9 with TRBJ2-2; TRBD2 might be the D (6 bases). This CDR3 has 16 amino acids. Trimming shortened V by 3 bases and J by 5 bases, and 17 bases separated the two germline ends. Germline CDR1 is SGDLS and CDR2 is YYNGEE. DNA of the CDR3: TGTGCCAGCAGCGCCTGGGGAGCGGGTGGGACCGGGGAGCTGTTTTTT. The encoded protein is CASSAWGAGGTGELFF.

This chain uses TRBV19 with TRBJ2-7; D is unresolved. V shed 6 bases and J shed 0 bases, with 6 bases lying between them. This CDR3 is built from 12 residues. Germline CDR1 reads LNHDA; CDR2 reads SQIVND (reference sequence). The CDR3 region has the DNA TGTGCCAGTAGCAAGGGCTCCTACGAGCAGTACTTC. Its protein product is CASSKGSYEQYF.

This chain connects TRBV7-6 to TRBJ2-6; D uncertain. This CDR3 is built from 14 residues. CDR1 and CDR2 from the germline V gene are SGHVS and FNYEAQ. The V end lost 5 bases, the J end lost 2 bases, and 7 bases lay between the germline ends. The DNA for the CDR3 is TGTGCCAGCAGCCCCTGGGCTGGGGCCAACGTCCTGACTTTC. Translated, it gives CASSPWAGANVLTF.